This section outlines one T cell receptor beta chain sequence together with its context. The sample is drawn from a study of blood T cell repertoires in COVID-19. The overall study: Sites across the United States, Italy and Spain contributed samples from acute and convalescent COVID-19.

Participant-reported clinical history was the basis for cohort assignment. Original data processing: Reference gene primer amplification gave estimated nucleated cell counts. TCRdb's copy holds only in-frame clones and misses some; the assay was immunoSEQ multiplex PCR. D and trimming come from the DNA, and the V and J calls and clone size come from that table. The table records roughly 250,000 clones, about 88% of them present only once. The receptor comes from a woman in her forties or fifties who had recovered from COVID-19. The material sequenced was PBMCs or T cells enriched from blood (not recorded which).

Written as DNA, the CDR3 is TGTGCCAGCAGTGAGGTAGCGGGATACAATGAGCAGTTCTTC. Protein product: CASSEVAGYNEQFF. This sequence joins TRBV6-1 and TRBJ2-1; 8 bases line up with TRBD2. Germline CDR1 reads MNHNS; CDR2 reads SASEGT. V lost 3 bases and J lost 4; bases outside the gene matches: 2. The CDR3 sequence is 14 residues long.